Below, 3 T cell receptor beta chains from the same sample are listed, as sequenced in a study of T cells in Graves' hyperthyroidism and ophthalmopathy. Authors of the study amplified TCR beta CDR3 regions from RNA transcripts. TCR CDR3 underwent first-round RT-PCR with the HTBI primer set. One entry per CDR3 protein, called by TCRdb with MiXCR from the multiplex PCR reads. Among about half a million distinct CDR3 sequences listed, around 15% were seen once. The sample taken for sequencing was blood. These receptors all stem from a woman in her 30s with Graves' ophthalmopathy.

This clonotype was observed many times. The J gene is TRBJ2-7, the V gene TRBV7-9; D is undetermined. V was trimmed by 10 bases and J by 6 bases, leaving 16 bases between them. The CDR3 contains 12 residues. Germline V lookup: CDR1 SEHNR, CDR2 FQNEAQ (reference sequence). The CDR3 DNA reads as TGTGCCACTACCCGGGTGGTGGGCGAGCAGTACTTC. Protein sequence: CATTRVVGEQYF.

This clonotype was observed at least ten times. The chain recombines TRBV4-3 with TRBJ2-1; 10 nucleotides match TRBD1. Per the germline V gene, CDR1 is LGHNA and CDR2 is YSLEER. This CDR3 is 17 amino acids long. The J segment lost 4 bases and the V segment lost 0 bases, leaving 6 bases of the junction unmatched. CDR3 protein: CASSQDARGQGYNEQFF. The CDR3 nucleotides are TGCGCCAGCAGCCAAGATGCAAGGGGACAGGGGTACAATGAGCAGTTCTTC.

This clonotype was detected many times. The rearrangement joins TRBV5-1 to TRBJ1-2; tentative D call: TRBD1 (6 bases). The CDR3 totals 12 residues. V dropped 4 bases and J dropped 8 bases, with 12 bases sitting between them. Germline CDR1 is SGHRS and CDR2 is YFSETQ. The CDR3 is CASSPGTFGYTF. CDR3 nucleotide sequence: TGCGCCAGCAGCCCAGGGACATTCGGCTACACCTTC.